The 27 T cell receptor beta chains given below trace back to one sample, sequenced in a study of regulatory T cells in long-lasting Graves disease. Time point denoted: persistent/refractory GD, antithyroid drugs over 5 years with positive TRAb. The authors made the TCR library using RNA they extracted from PBMCs. According to the study, TCR beta libraries were built with iRepertoire HTBI primers and CDR3-region Arm-PCR. TCRdb redid the calling of the multiplex PCR reads with MiXCR, one entry per CDR3 protein. The table shows around 510,000 distinct CDR3 sequences, with 20% occurring only once. This specimen consisted of peripheral blood mononuclear cells (PBMCs), obtained when the disease was refractory, from a patient treated with antithyroid drugs. These TCRs come from a female donor with Graves disease.

Many counts were recorded for this clonotype. This chain uses TRBV5-1 with TRBJ1-2, with D perhaps TRBD1 (6 bases). Trimming took 4 bases from V and 4 from J, leaving 14 bases between them. This CDR3 is built from 14 residues. The germline CDR1 and CDR2 sequences are SGHRS and YFSETQ. The chain's CDR3 is CASSADQGIYGYTF. For the CDR3, the DNA is TGCGCCAGCAGCGCCGACCAGGGGATCTATGGCTACACCTTC.

This clonotype has only a few counts. This sequence joins TRBV30 and TRBJ2-7; a weak D match, TRBD2 (7 bases). V was cut by 0 bases and J by 3 bases, with 15 bases left in between. The germline gives CDR1 GTSNPN, CDR2 SVGIG (reference sequence). This CDR3 contains 15 residues. DNA for the CDR3: TGTGCCTGGAGTGTAGGGGGACTATCTATCTACGAGCAGTACTTC. Translation gives CAWSVGGLSIYEQYF. Filled out from reference TRBV30 and TRBJ2-7, the complete variable domain reads SQTIHQWPATLVQPVGSPLSLECTVEGTSNPNLYWYRQAAGRGLQLLFYSVGIGQISSEVPQNLSASRPQDRQFILSSKKLLLSDSGFYLCAWSVGGLSIYEQYFGPGTRLTVT.

In its sample, this clonotype was seen a few times. This chain uses TRBV10-3 with TRBJ2-7, with D possibly being TRBD1 (6 bases). The germline gives CDR1 ENHRY, CDR2 SYGVKD. The CDR3 contains 13 residues. The ends were cut back, 6 bases at V and 3 bases at J, with 12 bases in the middle. The CDR3 sequence: CAIRGDTFYEQYF. The CDR3 DNA sequence: TGTGCCATCAGGGGGGACACCTTCTACGAGCAGTACTTC.

This chain links TRBV2 with TRBJ2-1; D not resolved. Germline V CDR1 and CDR2: SNHLY, FYNNEI. Trimming took off 3 bases at V and 0 bases at J, with 3 bases between the two ends. There are 13 residues in the CDR3. CDR3 nucleotide sequence: TGTGCCAGCAGTGAGGGCTCCTACAATGAGCAGTTCTTC. It specifies CASSEGSYNEQFF. Variable domain in full (rest from reference TRBV2 and TRBJ2-1): EPEVTQTPSHQVTQMGQEVILRCVPISNHLYFYWYRQILGQKVEFLVSFYNNEISEKSEIFDDQFSVERPDGSNFTLKIRSTKLEDSAMYFCASSEGSYNEQFFGPGTRLTVL.

The gene calls are TRBV5-6 and TRBJ1-1; D unresolved. The germline V gene has CDR1 SGHDT and CDR2 YYEEEE. V lost 3 bases, J lost 1 base, and 16 bases lay in between. CDR3 length: 16 residues. CDR3 protein: CASSWLGAKTNTEAFF. The CDR3 DNA reads as TGTGCCAGCAGCTGGCTCGGAGCCAAAACGAACACTGAAGCTTTCTTT.

This clonotype is categorized as medium-sized (0.01 to 0.1%). The genes are TRBV28 and TRBJ1-5; D unresolved. Looked up from germline, CDR1 is MDHEN and CDR2 is SYDVKM. The CDR3 runs 15 residues. V lost 3 bases to trimming and J lost 0 bases, with 9 bases between them. The CDR3 region is CASSLVPYSNQPQHF. In nucleotides, the CDR3 is TGTGCCAGCAGTTTGGTACCTTATAGCAATCAGCCCCAGCATTTT.

This chain uses TRBV29-1 with TRBJ2-2; D is possibly TRBD1 (5 bases). The V end was cut by 6 bases, the J end by 8 bases, with 13 bases between. The CDR3 extends over 12 amino acids. The germline CDR1 and CDR2 sequences are SQVTM and ANQGSEA. Here the CDR3 reads CSVTAGQGELFF. CDR3 nucleotide sequence: TGCAGCGTCACAGCAGGGCAAGGGGAGCTGTTTTTT.

This clonotype was counted at least ten times. CDR3 sequence reads: CSVSDSSYEQYF. The CDR3, as DNA: TGCAGCGTCTCGGACAGCTCCTACGAGCAGTACTTC. The chain combines TRBV29-1 with TRBJ2-7, with TRBD1 as a possible D gene (6 bases). The V gene lost 6 bases and the J gene lost 0 bases, with 9 bases spanning the gap. Germline lookup yields CDR1 SQVTM and CDR2 ANQGSEA. The CDR3 consists of 12 residues.

This clonotype was recorded many times. The J gene is TRBJ1-2, the V gene TRBV2; no firm D call. Germline loops: CDR1 SNHLY, CDR2 FYNNEI. Trimming took off 7 bases at V and 6 bases at J, with 6 bases between the two ends. CDR3 length: 10 amino acids. This chain's CDR3 is CASTPDGYTF. The DNA for the CDR3 is TGTGCCAGCACTCCCGATGGCTACACCTTC.

This clonotype was detected a few times. The V call is TRBV6-2 or TRBV6-3, the J call TRBJ2-1; a weak D match, TRBD1 (6 bases). Germline CDR1 and CDR2: MNHEY and SVGEGT. This CDR3 spans 16 amino acids. V lost 0 bases and J lost 6, with 15 bases in between. CDR3 sequence (DNA): TGTGCCAGCAGTTACTCAGGCAGGGGAAAAGGCAATGAGCAGTTCTTC. Translated, it gives CASSYSGRGKGNEQFF.

This clonotype was detected ten times or more. The chain has TRBV2 and TRBJ1-2; tentatively, D is TRBD1 (6 bases). Germline V CDR1 and CDR2: SNHLY, FYNNEI. The CDR3 contains 16 residues. Trimming stripped 7 bases from V and 8 bases from J, with 26 bases between. The CDR3 DNA sequence: TGTGCCAGCACCCATCTTGGTGCACAGGGCGTAATAGGCTACACCTTC. This gives the protein CASTHLGAQGVIGYTF.

Points on this clonotype: No conserved phenylalanine or tryptophan is present at the end of the CDR3, so a read error is the likely explanation. The gene calls are TRBV25-1 and TRBJ2-4; D is ambiguous. The DNA end is more similar to TRBJ2-5, so the J call may be wrong. Germline loops: CDR1 MGHDK, CDR2 SYGVNS. CDR3 size: 15 residues. The CDR3 bases are TGTGCCAGCAGTGCATTGGGCAGAACCAAAGAGACCCAGTACCTC. Its protein product is CASSALGRTKETQYL.

V usage is TRBV4-3 and J usage is TRBJ1-2; a possible D gene is TRBD1 (6 bases). With 3 bases removed from V and 4 bases from J, the gap between germline ends came to 12 bases. Germline V gene lookup returns CDR1 LGHNA and CDR2 YSLEER. CDR3 length equals 14 residues. This CDR3 reads CASSQATGLYGYTF. The CDR3 DNA follows: TGCGCCAGCAGCCAGGCGACAGGACTCTATGGCTACACCTTC.

This clonotype was seen repeatedly, ten times or more. V is TRBV12-3 or TRBV12-4 and J is TRBJ2-2; possibly TRBD2 for D (7 bases). The CDR3 is 17 residues long. Trimming pared 7 bases from V and 0 bases from J, leaving 18 bases between. CDR3: CASKRRGGGPNTGELFF. The CDR3 DNA reads as TGTGCCAGCAAGAGGAGAGGGGGGGGCCCGAACACCGGGGAGCTGTTTTTT.

In its sample, this clonotype was seen many times. J is TRBJ1-4 and V is TRBV28; the match to TRBD1 covers 8 bases. The germline CDR1 and CDR2 sequences are MDHEN and SYDVKM. J was trimmed by 13 bases and V by 7 bases; bases with no gene match: 8. The CDR3 covers 12 residues. In DNA form, the CDR3 reads TGTGCCAGCAAAACCTCCGGGACAGGACTGTTTTTT. Translated: CASKTSGTGLFF.

This clonotype was observed at least ten times. The V call is TRBV7-9, the J call TRBJ2-7; TRBD1 aligns across 9 bases. The CDR3 is 15 amino acids. Germline lookup yields CDR1 SEHNR and CDR2 FQNEAQ (reference sequence). V trimming: 0 bases; J trimming: 5 bases; junction bases outside the gene matches: 5. The CDR3 reads CASSLALGQGNEQYF. The CDR3 region has the DNA TGTGCCAGCAGCTTAGCGCTAGGACAGGGGAACGAGCAGTACTTC.

The V gene is TRBV6-2 or TRBV6-3, the J gene TRBJ1-1; D unresolved. Per germline, CDR1 MNHEY and CDR2 SVGEGT. With 1 base removed from V and 5 bases from J, the gap between germline ends came to 8 bases. The CDR3 contains 13 residues. CDR3 amino acids: CASSYFAGTEAFF. The CDR3, as DNA: TGTGCCAGCAGTTACTTCGCGGGGACTGAAGCTTTCTTT.

This clonotype was recorded a few times. CDR3 DNA: TGTGCCAGCAGTTCCGGGACGGATGGCTACACCTTC. Encoded protein: CASSSGTDGYTF. The V call is TRBV6-2 or TRBV6-3, the J call TRBJ1-2; a weak D match, TRBD1 (5 bases). V lost 4 bases and J lost 6, with 9 bases in between. Germline loops: CDR1 MNHEY, CDR2 SVGEGT. The CDR3 has 12 amino acids.

The table lists this clonotype with many counts. The chain combines TRBV29-1 with TRBJ1-1, with D uncertain. This CDR3 has 13 amino acids. CDR1 and CDR2 from the germline V gene are SQVTM and ANQGSEA. Trimming stripped 3 bases from V and 0 bases from J, with 8 bases between. CDR3 nucleotide sequence: TGCAGCGTTGACTCAGCGATGAACACTGAAGCTTTCTTT. Amino acids: CSVDSAMNTEAFF.

There are a few counts of this clonotype. The genes are TRBV5-6 and TRBJ1-2; 10 bases line up with TRBD1. The length of the CDR3 is 18 residues. V was clipped by 2 bases and J by 4 bases; unmatched bases: 14. Germline CDR1 and CDR2: SGHDT and YYEEEE. The CDR3 spells CASSLRQGASGSAYGYTF. Here the CDR3 DNA reads TGTGCCAGCAGCTTACGACAGGGGGCCTCTGGCTCAGCCTATGGCTACACCTTC.

This clonotype was observed at least ten times. This chain joins TRBV12-3 or TRBV12-4 and TRBJ1-5; D is unclear. This CDR3 is 15 amino acids long. V shed 3 bases and J shed 1 base, with 10 bases lying between them. The CDR3 DNA reads as TGTGCCAGCAGTTTCGGCAGACGGAGCAATCAGCCCCAGCATTTT. It encodes CASSFGRRSNQPQHF.

In this sample, this clonotype turned up a few times. The V gene is TRBV5-6, the J gene TRBJ2-2; no clear D. The CDR3 is made up of 16 amino acids. V was shortened by 5 bases and J by 7 bases, with 21 bases between the two germline ends. The V gene's germline CDR1 is SGHDT and CDR2 YYEEEE. Here the CDR3 DNA reads TGTGCCAGCAGTCAAACACCCGGGCCACACCGCGGGGAGCTGTTTTTT. This sequence encodes CASSQTPGPHRGELFF.

The chain is built from TRBV10-3 and TRBJ2-3; no firm D call. V was trimmed by 3 bases and J by 0 bases, leaving 4 bases between them. This CDR3 spans 13 amino acids. Germline CDR1 reads ENHRY; CDR2 reads SYGVKD. The DNA of the CDR3 is TGTGCCATCAGTGAAGTTAGCACAGATACGCAGTATTTT. It codes for CAISEVSTDTQYF.

This clonotype has ten or more counts. The V gene is TRBV2, the J gene TRBJ2-7, with 9 bases identical to TRBD2. This CDR3 comprises 12 residues. The ends lost 7 bases at V and 5 bases at J; junction bases unmatched: 3. The germline V gene encodes CDR1 SNHLY and CDR2 FYNNEI. The CDR3 sequence: CASTRTSDEQYF. Written as DNA, the CDR3 is TGTGCCAGCACTCGGACTAGCGACGAGCAGTACTTC.

This sequence joins TRBV7-2 and TRBJ1-5, with D tentatively TRBD1 (6 bases). CDR3 length: 17 residues. Germline assignment: CDR1 SGHTA and CDR2 FQGNSA. Trimming removed 1 base from V and 3 bases from J, with 16 bases in between. CDR3 amino acids: CASSLEALTGNNQPQHF. The DNA of the CDR3 is TGTGCCAGCAGCTTAGAGGCTCTAACAGGGAACAATCAGCCCCAGCATTTT.

The V call is TRBV2, the J call TRBJ2-7, with 9 bases that match TRBD1. The length of the CDR3 is 14 residues. Germline CDR1 and CDR2: SNHLY and FYNNEI. Losses at the gene ends were 6 bases for V and 2 bases for J; bases not matched to a gene: 5. DNA of the CDR3: TGTGCCAGCAGGACAGGGGGGGGGCCCTACGAGCAGTACTTC. Translation: CASRTGGGPYEQYF.

This clonotype was observed at least ten times. The V and J genes are TRBV13 and TRBJ2-5; D not resolved. The CDR3 is made up of 14 amino acids. CDR1 and CDR2 (germline): PRHDT, FYEKMQ (reference sequence). The V gene lost 5 bases and the J gene lost 3 bases, with 13 bases spanning the gap. The chain's CDR3 is CASSREADEETQYF. CDR3 DNA sequence: TGTGCCAGCAGCCGAGAGGCGGACGAAGAGACCCAGTACTTC.